One and the same sample provided the 16 T cell receptor beta chains below, sequenced in a study of B cell selection in AIRE deficiency. Data came from immunoSEQ multiplex PCR; TCRdb stores just in-frame clones and leaves some out. The data contain 23,000 or so clones, nearly 97% of them singletons. The sorted conventional CD4 T cells were gated as CD4+CD127+. Sequencing was carried out using CD4+CD127+ conventional T cells sorted from PBMCs. These receptors were collected from a human donor in good health.

The chain recombines TRBV19 with TRBJ2-7, with a possible D match to TRBD2 (6 bases). The CDR3 is made up of 16 amino acids. V lost 0 bases and J lost 2, with 14 bases in between. The germline gives CDR1 LNHDA, CDR2 SQIVND (reference sequence). The CDR3 sequence: CASSIDQTAGTYEQYF. CDR3 DNA: TGTGCCAGTAGTATAGACCAAACAGCGGGCACCTACGAGCAGTACTTC.

The CDR3 protein is CASSFISGNTIYF. CDR3 in DNA: TGCGCCAGCAGCTTTATCTCTGGAAACACCATATATTTT. This sequence joins TRBV5-1 and TRBJ1-3, with D unclear. Per the germline V gene, CDR1 is SGHRS and CDR2 is YFSETQ. This CDR3 has 13 residues. The germline V and J ends were trimmed by 2 bases and 0 bases, with 3 bases remaining between them.

The chain carries TRBV4-2 and TRBJ2-2, with D perhaps TRBD1 (6 bases). V lost 2 bases and J lost 7, with 20 bases in between. Germline loops: CDR1 LGHNA, CDR2 YNFKEQ. This CDR3 is 17 amino acids long. The CDR3 coding sequence is TGTGCCAGCAGCCAAAATGGGCGAGCGAGAGGGGGCGGGGAGCTGTTTTTT. Its protein is CASSQNGRARGGGELFF.

V usage is TRBV18 and J usage is TRBJ2-4; 9 bases match TRBD1. The length of the CDR3 is 16 residues. J lost 3 bases, V lost 3 bases, and 6 bases had no gene match. Germline assignment: CDR1 KGHSH and CDR2 LQKENI. The CDR3, as DNA: TGTGCCAGCTCACCTGGGACAGGGATGGGCAAAAACATTCAGTACTTC. It codes for CASSPGTGMGKNIQYF.

The chain combines TRBV14 with TRBJ2-3; D not certain. V lost 0 bases and J lost 8, with 6 bases in between. The CDR3 is made up of 12 amino acids. Looked up from germline, CDR1 is SGHDN and CDR2 is FVKESK. As DNA, the CDR3 is TGTGCCAGCAGCCAAGAGTGGGGTACGCAGTATTTT. Translation gives CASSQEWGTQYF.

The chain links TRBV7-2 to TRBJ2-3; D is unclear. The CDR3 is 11 amino acids. V lost 3 bases, J lost 4 bases, and 2 bases lay in between. Germline-derived CDR1 and CDR2 are SGHTA and FQGNSA. CDR3 region: CASSFSDTQYF. In DNA, the CDR3 is TGTGCCAGCAGCTTTTCAGATACGCAGTATTTT.

The rearrangement links TRBV5-4 to TRBJ2-7; D remains unclear. Germline V gene lookup returns CDR1 SGHNT and CDR2 YYREEE (reference sequence). The CDR3 is 13 residues long. V gave up 1 base and J gave up 2 bases, with 7 bases separating them. Here the CDR3 reads CASSLQRTYEQYF. Here the CDR3 DNA reads TGTGCCAGCAGCTTGCAGAGAACCTACGAGCAGTACTTC. Full variable domain (missing parts from reference TRBV5-4 and TRBJ2-7): ETGVTQSPTHLIKTRGQQVTLRCSSQSGHNTVSWYQQALGQGPQFIFQYYREEENGRGNFPPRFSGLQFPNYSSELNVNALELDDSALYLCASSLQRTYEQYFGPGTRLTVT.

The chain is built from TRBV11-3 and TRBJ2-1; 7 bases align to TRBD2. Looked up from germline, CDR1 is SGHNT and CDR2 is YENEEA. This CDR3 has 15 residues. V was pared by 2 bases and J by 7 bases, with 8 bases of the junction left unmatched. The CDR3 loop reads CASSLTAGVRNEQFF. The CDR3 DNA follows: TGTGCCAGCAGCTTAACGGCGGGAGTGAGGAATGAGCAGTTCTTC.

The J gene is TRBJ1-4, the V gene TRBV18, with D possibly matching TRBD1 (5 bases). The V end lost 3 bases, the J end lost 8 bases, and 13 bases lay between the germline ends. The V gene's germline CDR1 is KGHSH and CDR2 LQKENI. This CDR3 has 14 amino acids. The CDR3 region has the DNA TGTGCCAGCTCACCTTCGGGGACCCAGGAAAAACTGTTTTTT. As protein: CASSPSGTQEKLFF. Variable domain in full (rest from reference TRBV18 and TRBJ1-4): NAGVMQNPRHLVRRRGQEARLRCSPMKGHSHVYWYRQLPEEGLKFMVYLQKENIIDESGMPKERFSAEFPKEGPSILRIQQVVRGDSAAYFCASSPSGTQEKLFFGSGTQLSVL.

The chain links TRBV19 to TRBJ2-1, with 13 bases identical to TRBD2. There are 20 residues in the CDR3. Trimming removed 1 base from V and 0 bases from J; junction bases left unmatched: 9. Germline lookup yields CDR1 LNHDA and CDR2 SQIVND (reference sequence). The CDR3 is CASSIGRGGLAGISYNEQFF. The CDR3 nucleotides read TGTGCCAGTAGTATAGGCCGGGGGGGACTAGCGGGAATCTCCTACAATGAGCAGTTCTTC.

The V and J genes are TRBV5-1 and TRBJ1-1, with 8 bases fitting TRBD1. This CDR3 is built from 16 residues. V shed 3 bases and J 4 bases; nucleotides not matched to a gene: 11. Per germline, CDR1 SGHRS and CDR2 YFSETQ. Written as DNA, the CDR3 is TGCGCCAGCAGCTCAGCCTTGGACAGGGCTAGCACTGAAGCTTTCTTT. Translating it yields CASSSALDRASTEAFF.

The genes are TRBV5-4 and TRBJ2-1; TRBD2 might be the D (5 bases). Trimming cost V 5 bases and J 5 bases, with 8 bases left between them. Germline lookup yields CDR1 SGHNT and CDR2 YYREEE (reference sequence). The CDR3 runs 12 residues. CDR3 region: CASSRGDNEQFF. DNA for the CDR3: TGTGCCAGCAGTCGGGGAGACAATGAGCAGTTCTTC.

The chain recombines TRBV18 with TRBJ2-2, with 9 bases aligning to TRBD1. Looked up from germline, CDR1 is KGHSH and CDR2 is LQKENI. CDR3 length: 15 residues. J gave up 6 bases and V 8 bases, and 10 bases lay outside the gene matches. The CDR3 loop reads CASRRQGQGAGELFF. The CDR3 DNA sequence: TGTGCCAGCAGAAGGCAGGGACAGGGAGCCGGGGAGCTGTTTTTT.

The J gene is TRBJ2-2, the V gene TRBV11-1; tentative D call: TRBD1 (5 bases). The CDR3 length is 14 residues. The germline gives CDR1 SGHAT, CDR2 FQDESV (reference sequence). V was shortened by 5 bases and J by 4 bases, with 11 bases between the two germline ends. In DNA form, the CDR3 reads TGTGCCAGCAGCGTGGACGACAGCACCGGGGAGCTGTTTTTT. It encodes CASSVDDSTGELFF.

This chain joins TRBV7-9 and TRBJ2-1; the D gene is possibly TRBD2 (6 bases). Trimming stripped 5 bases from V and 12 bases from J, with 26 bases between. Germline V lookup: CDR1 SEHNR, CDR2 FQNEAQ (reference sequence). CDR3 length equals 16 residues. The DNA of the CDR3 is TGTGCCAGCAGCGCACCCCGACTAGTAGGCCTGTCGTCGCAGTTCTTC. This gives the protein CASSAPRLVGLSSQFF. Combining the CDR3 with reference TRBV7-9 and TRBJ2-1 gives the whole variable domain DTGVSQNPRHKITKRGQNVTFRCDPISEHNRLYWYRQTLGQGPEFLTYFQNEAQLEKSRLLSDRFSAERPKGSFSTLEIQRTEQGDSAMYLCASSAPRLVGLSSQFFGPGTRLTVL.

This rearrangement joins TRBV5-4 to TRBJ1-2; D ambiguous. The CDR3 is 11 amino acids. Trimming took off 3 bases at V and 8 bases at J, with 8 bases between the two ends. Germline V gene lookup returns CDR1 SGHNT and CDR2 YYREEE (reference sequence). CDR3 in amino acids: CASSSVWGYTF. As DNA, the CDR3 is TGTGCCAGCAGCTCCGTTTGGGGCTACACCTTC. The complete variable domain, with remaining parts taken from reference TRBV5-4 and TRBJ1-2, reads ETGVTQSPTHLIKTRGQQVTLRCSSQSGHNTVSWYQQALGQGPQFIFQYYREEENGRGNFPPRFSGLQFPNYSSELNVNALELDDSALYLCASSSVWGYTFGSGTRLTVV.